This record concerns one T cell receptor beta chain sequence. In this sample, this clone turned up a few times. Its antigen has not been determined. No much larger clone exists at a distance of one base, and base qualities are not known. The sample originates from a study of cytotoxic CD8 clonotypes in ibrutinib-treated CLL (dated by TCRdb to about 2021). Notes on the research overall: The cohort had 11 relapsed/refractory and some 15 treatment-naive patients; 17 to 18 were IGHV unmutated. Response samples were obtained after a median of approximately eleven months of treatment, with a range of roughly 6 to 40 months. On average, each sample had roughly 260,000 productive templates and tens of thousands of productive rearrangements. Of the approximately 91 people in the trial, around 24 had longitudinal samples available. Cryopreserved peripheral blood mononuclear cells were collected at three points: before therapy, at response, and at either sustained remission or disease progression. Partial responses were observed in 24 patients and complete responses in 2; after a median follow-up of around 68 months, remission was maintained in roughly 14 patients and progression was observed in approximately 12. Every remission and progressive disease sample was obtained while ibrutinib was still being received by the patients.

The germline V gene supplies CDR1 KGHSH and CDR2 LQKENI. Its CDR3 holds 15 amino acids, cysteine through phenylalanine. Only the CDR3 part of the read is kept: 45 bases, read in frame from the first base. V lost 6 bases and J lost 3 bases, and the count of bases not matched to a germline gene is 7. Paper-wide results and their limitations: At baseline, clonality was higher than in age-matched healthy donors and showed a strong correlation with circulating CD8+ T-cell counts. Clonality increased at ibrutinib response, stayed stable in sustained remission, and fell back toward baseline at progression. Public clonotypes were rare and either contracted or stayed stable during treatment, and the rise in clonality at ibrutinib response reflected the expansion of private clonotypes. Sustained-remission and progressing patients did not have matched sampling times, and lymph node repertoires were not examined.

The intended sense of this specimen's time point label: eleven to twelve months on ibrutinib. For TCR beta library preparation, approximately 2 micrograms of genomic DNA were extracted from the cryopreserved PBMCs. Longitudinal blood samples from CLL patients receiving ibrutinib monotherapy were subjected to high-throughput TCR beta sequencing. The patients were enrolled in a single-center, open-label phase 2 trial of ibrutinib monotherapy. On a MiSeq, deep resolution sequencing aimed for a depth between 1 in 1 million and 1 in 200,000 T cells, with each clonotype covered approximately 10x on average. The immunoSEQ hsTCRB Kit was used to generate the TCR beta libraries. The authors processed their data as follows. The data were analyzed with ImmunoSEQ Analyzer and ImmunoSEQ Data Assistant, and V, D and J gene assignments followed IMGT definitions. Clonality, which ranges from 0 to 1, was calculated as one minus the normalized Shannon entropy of productive rearrangement frequencies. Only overrepresented clonotypes making up at least 0.05% of each patient's repertoire were included in the public clonotype analysis. Around 14 repertoires from age-matched healthy donors, obtained from immuneACCESS, served as clonality controls. What TCRdb holds here is the immuneACCESS table cut down to in-frame rearrangements. Part of the clones is not present; checked against another copy, under half of the missing clones reflect an unresolved V gene, and the others are unexplained. The DNA was the basis for D and trimming; V, J and clone size are from that table. The sample contains 15,000 to 20,000 clones, about 64% of them found a single time. The ten largest clones add up to about 25% of the sample.

The chain is made from TRBV18 and TRBJ2-3, and 9 junctional nucleotides match TRBD1. The sample was PBMCs, taken after 12 months of ibrutinib treatment. The sequence came from a human donor with chronic lymphocytic leukemia. Here is the DNA: TGTGCCAGCTCCCGGACAGGGGTGACAACAGATACGCAGTATTTT. Protein translation: CASSRTGVTTDTQYF.